This T cell receptor (beta chain) appears in the sequencing data of a study of vaccination and CD4 T cells after COVID-19. The Oncomine TCR Beta short-read assay sequenced DNA from cultured CD4+ T cells. TCRdb fed the PCR reads into MiXCR, producing one record per CDR3 protein. This sample yields about 18,000 distinct CDR3 sequences, of which 35% to 40% are seen a single time; roughly an eighth belongs to the top ten. The treatment is: roughly 10-day PBMC culture with coronavirus spike peptide pools or control peptides (ViraFEST assay). For ViraFEST, peptide pools expanded antigen-specific T cells, after which the TCRs were sequenced. Study results and limitations: SARS-CoV-2-reactive clonotypes rose nonsignificantly, with the median going from 21 to 38.

The CDR3 consists of 15 residues. The germline CDR1 and CDR2 sequences are DFQATT and SNEGSKA (reference sequence). V was pared by 3 bases and J by 2 bases, with 14 bases between. About this clonotype itself: Its antigen is unknown.

Sequencing used CD4+ T cells from blood, cultured in vitro. The chain has TRBV20-1 and TRBJ2-1; D could derive from TRBD1 or TRBD2 (5 bases each). This clonotype originated in a human donor who had recovered from COVID-19. The CDR3 nucleotides are TGCAGTGCTAGGGGGGAACCCTTTCCCTACAATGAGCAGTTCTTC. Protein sequence: CSARGEPFPYNEQFF.